The 10 T cell receptor beta chains below all came from one sample that was sequenced in a study of T cells in localized non-small cell lung cancer. TCRdb keeps only in-frame clones here, not all; method: immunoSEQ multiplex PCR. The sample has around 40,000 clones; around 87% are singletons. Sample: peripheral blood, taken before any cancer treatment. These receptors all stem from a man between 40 and 75 years old with stage I lung adenocarcinoma.

V usage is TRBV15 and J usage is TRBJ2-5, with D possibly being TRBD1 (5 bases). The CDR3 runs to 13 residues. Deletions cut 5 bases from V and 2 bases from J, with 9 bases between. Germline CDR1 is LNHNV and CDR2 is YYDKDF (reference sequence). The CDR3 region is CATSRQRQETQYF. In DNA, the CDR3 is TGTGCCACCAGCCGACAGAGACAAGAGACCCAGTACTTC.

The chain combines TRBV4-3 with TRBJ2-7, with D perhaps matching TRBD1 (5 bases). The ends were cut back, 3 bases at V and 6 bases at J, with 12 bases in the middle. Germline V gene sequence: CDR1 LGHNA, CDR2 YSLEER. The CDR3 covers 13 residues. CDR3 protein: CASSQGPQGEQYF. CDR3 coding DNA: TGCGCCAGCAGCCAGGGCCCCCAGGGCGAGCAGTACTTC.

This rearrangement joins TRBV27 to TRBJ2-7; 7 bases align to TRBD2. V was clipped by 0 bases and J by 0 bases; unmatched bases: 5. Per the germline V gene, CDR1 is MNHEY and CDR2 is SMNVEV (reference sequence). This CDR3 has 16 amino acids. The CDR3 reads CASSLSFGGSSYEQYF. In DNA, the CDR3 is TGTGCCAGCAGTTTATCTTTCGGCGGGAGCTCCTACGAGCAGTACTTC.

V gene TRBV5-6 combines with J gene TRBJ2-3; 7 nucleotides line up with TRBD2. J gave up 5 bases and V 4 bases, and 10 bases lay outside the gene matches. The CDR3 is 15 residues long. Per germline, CDR1 SGHDT and CDR2 YYEEEE. CDR3 bases: TGTGCCAGCAGCCAGGGACTACCCCCAGTAGATACGCAGTATTTT. Protein sequence: CASSQGLPPVDTQYF.

The chain joins TRBV28 to TRBJ2-1, with D hard to call. Germline V CDR1 and CDR2: MDHEN, SYDVKM. Trimming removed 8 bases at V and 0 bases at J, with 11 bases between. The CDR3 runs 14 residues. The chain's CDR3 is CASLGQRSYNEQFF. CDR3 sequence (DNA): TGTGCCAGCCTAGGGCAGCGCTCCTACAATGAGCAGTTCTTC.

This chain links TRBV5-6 with TRBJ2-2, with 7 bases lining up with TRBD1. Germline lookup yields CDR1 SGHDT and CDR2 YYEEEE. The V and J ends lost 4 bases and 11 bases, in that order; junction bases with no gene match: 8. This CDR3 is 13 amino acids long. CDR3 region: CASSHVDRDELFF. The CDR3, as DNA: TGTGCCAGCAGCCATGTTGACAGGGATGAGCTGTTTTTT.

The gene calls are TRBV28 and TRBJ1-2; 7 positions match TRBD1. The CDR3 is 14 amino acids. V trimming: 6 bases; J trimming: 5 bases; junction bases outside the gene matches: 9. Germline V gene lookup returns CDR1 MDHEN and CDR2 SYDVKM. The CDR3 coding sequence is TGTGCCAGCAGGAAACAGGGGTTTCCATATGGCTACACCTTC. It is translated as CASRKQGFPYGYTF.

J is TRBJ1-2 and V is TRBV2, with TRBD1 identical over 8 bases. Germline trimming cut 6 bases from V and 2 bases from J; bases unmatched to any gene: 2. The CDR3 is 13 residues long. CDR1 and CDR2 from the germline V gene are SNHLY and FYNNEI. The DNA of the CDR3 is TGTGCCAGCAGCCGGACAGGGAACTATGGCTACACCTTC. Translation gives CASSRTGNYGYTF.

The chain has TRBV7-2 and TRBJ1-1; weak D call: TRBD1 (5 bases). Per the germline V gene, CDR1 is SGHTA and CDR2 is FQGNSA. The CDR3 consists of 14 residues. V lost 1 base and J lost 5, with 11 bases in between. CDR3 amino acids: CASSLGRDGTEAFF. CDR3 DNA sequence: TGTGCCAGCAGCTTAGGCAGGGATGGAACTGAAGCTTTCTTT.

V usage is TRBV5-1 and J usage is TRBJ2-1; D is unclear. V shed 2 bases and J shed 5 bases, with 14 bases lying between them. Germline loops: CDR1 SGHRS, CDR2 YFSETQ. The CDR3 is 15 amino acids. The CDR3 loop reads CASSFMSPRDNEQFF. The CDR3 nucleotides read TGCGCCAGCAGCTTTATGTCCCCGCGTGACAATGAGCAGTTCTTC. Combining the CDR3 with reference TRBV5-1 and TRBJ2-1 gives the whole variable domain KAGVTQTPRYLIKTRGQQVTLSCSPISGHRSVSWYQQTPGQGLQFLFEYFSETQRNKGNFPGRFSGRQFSNSRSEMNVSTLELGDSALYLCASSFMSPRDNEQFFGPGTRLTVL.